Here is one TCR beta chain with its context. The CDR3 contains 12 residues. V was pared by 4 bases and J by 10 bases, with 5 bases of the junction left unmatched. Germline assignment: CDR1 SQVTM and CDR2 ANQGSEA. Isolation of CD8+ and CD4+ T cells was performed negatively, whereas enrichment of TEMRA cells was done by FACS. Reverse transcription of roughly 0.5 to 1 ug RNA was carried out with random hexamers. TCRdb re-analysed the immunoSEQ multiplex PCR reads in MiXCR, keeping a single row per CDR3 protein. The sample has around 280,000 distinct CDR3 sequences, about 90% seen once; the top ten hold roughly 0.064%. The sample belongs to a study of CD8 T cells in Susac syndrome.

This TCR was sampled from a human donor with multiple sclerosis. The chain is built from TRBV29-1 and TRBJ2-1; TRBD2 aligns across 9 bases. The sample consisted of CD4+ T cells from PBMCs. CDR3 DNA sequence: TGCAGCGTTGCGGGACTAGCATGGGAGCAGTTCTTC. Amino acid sequence: CSVAGLAWEQFF.